The clone carrying this T cell receptor beta chain was counted only a few times. These data belong to a study of CD8+ T cells in alopecia areata. Treatment given: oral pan-JAK inhibitor, 5-10 mg twice daily. Extraction of RNA preceded its reverse transcription into cDNA, which served as the sequencing template. Assay: immunoSEQ multiplex PCR; the TCRdb copy retains only in-frame clones and omits some. The sample has 200,000 or so clones; roughly 50% are singletons. This CDR3 is built from 17 residues. Losses at the gene ends were 5 bases for V and 7 bases for J; bases not matched to a gene: 11. Germline V gene lookup returns CDR1 SGHTA and CDR2 FQGNSA.

The material was CD4+ T cells sorted from blood, obtained at week 24, from a patient treated with tofacitinib. The V gene is TRBV7-2, the J gene TRBJ2-1; 13 nucleotides line up with TRBD2. The receptor comes from a human donor with alopecia areata. The CDR3 here is CASSTRTSGSLWNEQFF. CDR3 DNA: TGTGCCAGCAGCACAAGGACTAGCGGGAGTCTCTGGAATGAGCAGTTCTTC.